A selection of T cell receptor beta chains follows, all from one sample in a study of cytomegalovirus exposure and HLA in healthy donors. This table comes from immunoSEQ multiplex PCR, and its TCRdb copy is limited to in-frame clones, with some not included. Of 180,000 or so clones in the sample, roughly 80% were seen once. Specimen: PBMCs. Source of these receptors: a middle-aged man in good health and CMV-seronegative. Both conserved end residues are part of each CDR3. D genes are given only for firm matches. Rows give clone size only sometimes, using once, few, many, or a class for an expanded clone.

CDR3 length	D gene	clone size	V gene	J gene	CDR3 protein	CDR3 DNA
16	.	.	TRBV5-6	TRBJ1-2	CASSLLGGSSNYGYTF	TGTGCCAGCAGTCTCCTCGGGGGGTCTTCCAACTATGGCTACACCTTC
14	.	.	TRBV7-6	TRBJ2-7	CASSLGGGSNEQYF	TGTGCCAGCAGCTTAGGTGGGGGGAGCAACGAGCAGTACTTC
18	TRBD1	.	TRBV4-2	TRBJ2-6	CASSPTQGERSGANVLTF	TGTGCCAGCAGCCCGACACAGGGGGAGAGATCTGGGGCCAACGTCCTGACTTTC
15	TRBD2	.	TRBV9	TRBJ2-1	CASSTRLGLAGEQFF	TGTGCCAGCAGCACTCGACTTGGACTAGCGGGGGAGCAGTTCTTC
14	.	.	TRBV19	TRBJ2-7	CASSGAPGPYEQYF	TGTGCCAGTAGTGGCGCCCCAGGGCCCTACGAGCAGTACTTC
14	TRBD1	.	TRBV4-2	TRBJ1-1	CASSQGGGRTEAFF	TGTGCCAGCAGCCAAGGAGGGGGCCGGACTGAAGCTTTCTTT
15	TRBD2	.	TRBV5-1	TRBJ2-2	CASSSLGGFPGELFF	TGCGCCAGCAGCTCTTTGGGGGGGTTCCCCGGGGAGCTGTTTTTT
15	TRBD1	.	TRBV9	TRBJ1-3	CASSFGQGSGNTIYF	TGTGCCAGCAGCTTCGGACAGGGATCAGGAAACACCATATATTTT
12	TRBD2	.	TRBV6-5	TRBJ2-7	CATGLAVTEQYF	TGTGCCACCGGACTAGCGGTAACCGAGCAGTACTTC
16	.	.	TRBV6-6	TRBJ1-1	CASSYQDFPGRTEAFF	TGTGCCAGCAGTTACCAAGATTTTCCGGGGAGAACTGAAGCTTTCTTT
14	.	.	TRBV9	TRBJ2-6	CASTSGSGANVLTF	TGTGCCAGCACCAGCGGGTCTGGGGCCAACGTCCTGACTTTC
15	TRBD2	.	TRBV7-9	TRBJ2-1	CASSLYSGGVDEQFF	TGTGCCAGCAGCTTATACAGCGGGGGGGTCGATGAGCAGTTCTTC
16	TRBD1	once	TRBV5-6	TRBJ1-5	CASSLARNDRDQPQHF	TGTGCCAGCAGCTTGGCTCGAAACGACAGGGATCAGCCCCAGCATTTT